A selection of T cell receptor beta chains follows, all from one sample in a study of blood T cell repertoires in COVID-19. Only in-frame clones appear in the TCRdb table, and some are missing; sequencing was by immunoSEQ multiplex PCR. The sample has approximately 210,000 clones, 75% to 90% seen once. Sequencing was carried out using peripheral blood. All receptors come from a man between 40 and 49 years old with acute or convalescent COVID-19. CDR3s include the opening cysteine and the closing phenylalanine or tryptophan. The order of the fields is V gene, CDR3 length, J gene, CDR3 protein.

TRBV6-2/TRBV6-3	15	TRBJ2-1	CASSRKGTAPREQFF
TRBV3-1/TRBV3-2	15	TRBJ2-3	CASSQEGGRADTQYF
TRBV11-2	16	TRBJ2-5	CASSLDRGRSGETQYF
TRBV20-1	10	TRBJ1-4	CSAAAEKLFF
TRBV19	14	TRBJ2-7	CASSLTGGEYEQYF
TRBV27	15	TRBJ2-1	CASTVGRGHYNEQFF
TRBV19	16	TRBJ2-6	CASSQAGTSGANVLTF
TRBV3-1/TRBV3-2	12	TRBJ1-6	CASSRQNSPLHF
TRBV9	15	TRBJ1-3	CASSASTGTGNTIYF
TRBV6-1	15	TRBJ2-3	CASSEGRLSTDTQYF
TRBV4-3	17	TRBJ2-1	CASSQDRAGGAYNEQFF
TRBV27	16	TRBJ2-7	CASSLTGAGGFYEQYF
TRBV6-5	15	TRBJ2-3	CASILAGGSTDTQYF
TRBV29-1	14	TRBJ2-1	CSARTSGAYNEQFF
TRBV7-8	18	TRBJ1-2	CASSAGGGPRGTLYGYTF
TRBV7-9	18	TRBJ2-1	CASSSRSSASTSYNEQFF
TRBV2	13	TRBJ1-1	CASSGTGETEAFF
TRBV5-5	15	TRBJ2-7	CASSSDSSRSYEQYF
TRBV29-1	12	TRBJ2-7	CSVEPQGAEQYF
TRBV19	14	TRBJ1-5	CASTRFTGNQPQHF
TRBV27	14	TRBJ2-2	CASRTGAYTGELFF
TRBV6-5	16	TRBJ2-7	CASSYSFGQGLNEQYF
TRBV3-1/TRBV3-2	17	TRBJ2-7	CASSQGTSGTLKDEQYF
TRBV5-8	17	TRBJ1-6	CASSPEGQGIGSSPLHF
TRBV28	20	TRBJ2-7	CASRSGPRQPVGTGHYEQYF
TRBV9	16	TRBJ1-1	CASSVPTSGTGVEAFF
TRBV6-5	14	TRBJ2-1	CASSWLAGHNEQFF
TRBV29-1	17	TRBJ1-1	CSVELAEYTGRDDEAFF